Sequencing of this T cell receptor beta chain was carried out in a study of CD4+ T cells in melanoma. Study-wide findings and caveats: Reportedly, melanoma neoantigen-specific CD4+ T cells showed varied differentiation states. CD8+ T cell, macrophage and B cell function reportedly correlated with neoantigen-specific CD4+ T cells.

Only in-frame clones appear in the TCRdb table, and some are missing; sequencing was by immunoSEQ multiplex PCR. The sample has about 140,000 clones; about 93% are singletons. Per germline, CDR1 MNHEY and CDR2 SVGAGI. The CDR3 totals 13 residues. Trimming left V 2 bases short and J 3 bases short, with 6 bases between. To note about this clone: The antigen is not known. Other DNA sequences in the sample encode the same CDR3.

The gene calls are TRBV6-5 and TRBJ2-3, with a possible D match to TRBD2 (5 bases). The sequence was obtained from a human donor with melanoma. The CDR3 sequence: CASSYPGTDTQYF. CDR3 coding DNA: TGTGCCAGCAGTTACCCGGGGACAGATACGCAGTATTTT.